This entry concerns a single T cell receptor (beta chain). The antigen remains unidentified. The data originate from a study of graft-versus-host responses after intestinal transplantation. The CDR3 runs to 16 residues. Germline loops: CDR1 SNHLY, CDR2 FYNNEI. V was cut by 6 bases and J by 1 base, with 16 bases left in between. General observations from the study: Allografts of patients with graft-donor T cell macrochimerism showed high graft-versus-host to host-versus-graft clone ratios.

Clones were read by immunoSEQ multiplex PCR, and TCRdb kept only the in-frame ones, dropping some. Seen here are some 85,000 clones, around 92% observed once, and the top ten hold around 0.36%. The source of this sequence is a human donor who was the organ donor for an intestinal transplant. Sequenced material: unstimulated CD8+ T cells sorted from spleen or lymph node cells, taken before transplant. This sequence joins TRBV2 and TRBJ1-5; D remains ambiguous. CDR3 DNA sequence: TGTGCCAGCAGCCCCTCTGGAGGGTTGAGCAATCAGCCCCAGCATTTT. Protein product: CASSPSGGLSNQPQHF. Together with reference TRBV2 and TRBJ1-5, the CDR3 gives the full variable domain: EPEVTQTPSHQVTQMGQEVILRCVPISNHLYFYWYRQILGQKVEFLVSFYNNEISEKSEIFDDQFSVERPDGSNFTLKIRSTKLEDSAMYFCASSPSGGLSNQPQHFGDGTRLSIL.